The subject of this entry is one T cell receptor (beta chain). All sequencing subjects had displayed CD8+CD57+ cell expansion on flow cytometry. The data were obtained in a study of CD8+CD57+ T cells in acquired aplastic anemia. Researchers used genomic DNA as the template to profile TCR beta VDJ and CDR3. TCRdb processed the reads anew with MiXCR; each CDR3 protein has one entry. The sample consists of some 150,000 distinct CDR3 sequences, around half of them appearing once. The V and J ends lost 4 bases and 6 bases respectively, with 9 bases between them. Germline V gives CDR1 KGHDR, CDR2 SFDVKD. CDR3 length equals 13 residues.

The rearrangement links TRBV24-1 to TRBJ1-5; maybe TRBD1 (5 bases). What was sequenced was sorted CD4+, CD8+, or CD8+CD57+ T cells (not recorded which) from PBMCs. The TCR sequence derives from a human donor with aplastic anemia. The CDR3 DNA follows: TGTGCCACCAGTGACGGGGCGGGTCAGCCCCAGCATTTT. Amino acid sequence: CATSDGAGQPQHF.